The rows below give T cell receptor beta chains drawn from one sample of a study of OX40 agonist ivuxolimab in advanced cancers. The assay was immunoSEQ multiplex PCR, and TCRdb's table has in-frame clones only and misses some. The repertoire holds around 21,000 clones, with about 85% as singletons. The starting material was CD4+ or CD8+ T cells sorted from blood, obtained in a trial of the OX40 agonist ivuxolimab. The source is an adult with an advanced solid tumor such as melanoma, head and neck, liver or kidney cancer. CDR3s include the opening cysteine and the closing phenylalanine or tryptophan. The D gene is left open where the match is weak. Only some rows state a clone size, as once, few, many or a class for expanded clones.

J gene | V gene | clone size | D gene | CDR3 protein | CDR3 DNA
TRBJ2-5 | TRBV6-6 | many | NA | CASTEPDWSDQETQYF | TGTGCCAGCACAGAACCTGATTGGTCCGACCAAGAGACCCAGTACTTC
TRBJ2-5 | TRBV7-8 | few | NA | CASSLVGWAEETQYF | TGTGCCAGCAGCTTAGTAGGTTGGGCGGAAGAGACCCAGTACTTC
TRBJ1-5 | TRBV7-6 | once | NA | CASSLGGGNQPQHF | TGTGCCAGCAGCTTAGGAGGGGGGAATCAGCCCCAGCATTTT
TRBJ2-1 | TRBV7-8 | NA | NA | CASSRDGYNEQFF | TGTGCCAGCAGCAGAGACGGCTACAATGAGCAGTTCTTC
TRBJ1-1 | TRBV5-5 | NA | NA | CASSFRRDTEAFF | TGTGCCAGCAGCTTTAGAAGGGACACTGAAGCTTTCTTT
TRBJ1-6 | TRBV19 | once | NA | CASREGARTYNSPLHF | TGTGCCAGTAGGGAAGGGGCGCGGACCTATAATTCACCCCTCCACTTT
TRBJ2-5 | TRBV7-9 | NA | NA | CASSLLITLGTETQYF | TGTGCCAGCAGCTTACTCATAACGCTGGGGACAGAGACCCAGTACTTC
TRBJ1-1 | TRBV27 | NA | NA | CASSLVLNTEAFF | TGTGCCAGCAGTTTAGTCTTGAACACTGAAGCTTTCTTT
TRBJ1-2 | TRBV28 | NA | NA | CASSLPLQGGYGYTF | TGTGCCAGCAGTTTACCCCTACAGGGAGGGTATGGCTACACCTTC
TRBJ2-4 | TRBV5-4 | NA | NA | CASSLDRDSEKNIQYF | TGTGCCAGCAGCTTGGATAGGGACTCCGAGAAAAACATTCAGTACTTC
TRBJ2-5 | TRBV14 | NA | TRBD2 | CASSPGASGVRGTQYF | TGTGCCAGCAGCCCTGGCGCTAGCGGGGTGAGAGGGACCCAGTACTTC
TRBJ1-1 | TRBV2 | few | TRBD1 | CASSGQGAEAFF | TGTGCCAGCAGTGGACAGGGCGCTGAAGCTTTCTTT
TRBJ2-3 | TRBV5-1 | NA | TRBD2 | CASSSERGGLADTQYF | TGCGCCAGCTCCTCCGAGCGGGGGGGCCTAGCAGATACGCAGTATTTT
TRBJ1-1 | TRBV27 | once | NA | CASSSTQGFHTEAFF | TGTGCCAGCAGTTCCACGCAGGGCTTCCACACTGAAGCTTTCTTT
TRBJ1-2 | TRBV4-1 | NA | TRBD1 | CASSPDRGTYGYTF | TGCGCCAGCAGCCCGGACAGGGGCACCTATGGCTACACCTTC
TRBJ1-5 | TRBV27 | NA | NA | CASSPPGWGTSNQPQHF | TGTGCCAGCAGTCCGCCCGGATGGGGTACGAGCAATCAGCCCCAGCATTTT
TRBJ1-4 | TRBV7-9 | NA | NA | CASSLASGDGEKLFF | TGTGCCAGCAGCTTAGCCTCAGGGGATGGCGAAAAACTGTTTTTT
TRBJ2-5 | TRBV9 | NA | TRBD2 | CASSVGQRLAGGIETQYF | TGTGCCAGCAGCGTAGGACAAAGACTAGCGGGGGGGATTGAGACCCAGTACTTC
TRBJ2-3 | TRBV10-3 | NA | TRBD1 | CAITVDRTDTQYF | TGTGCCATCACCGTGGACAGGACAGATACGCAGTATTTT
TRBJ1-5 | TRBV6-1 | NA | TRBD1 | CASSEPRDRVWPQHF | TGTGCCAGCAGTGAGCCCCGGGACAGGGTTTGGCCCCAGCATTTT
TRBJ2-1 | TRBV7-2 | NA | TRBD2 | CASSLALAGTAYNEQFF | TGTGCCAGCAGCTTAGCGCTAGCGGGGACAGCCTACAATGAGCAGTTCTTC
TRBJ2-7 | TRBV5-5 | NA | NA | CASLAGTYEQYF | TGTGCCAGCCTTGCAGGAACCTACGAGCAGTACTTC
TRBJ2-5 | TRBV6-1 | NA | NA | CASLTGPRYQETQYF | TGTGCCAGCCTTACAGGGCCGCGCTATCAAGAGACCCAGTACTTC
TRBJ2-2 | TRBV10-3 | few | TRBD2 | CAISGSSGGQNTGELFF | TGTGCCATCAGTGGGAGTAGCGGGGGGCAGAACACCGGGGAGCTGTTTTTT
TRBJ2-7 | TRBV7-6 | NA | NA | CASSLGGPAPNYEQYF | TGTGCCAGCAGCTTAGGAGGACCAGCTCCAAACTACGAGCAGTACTTC
TRBJ1-5 | TRBV19 | NA | NA | CASSIGVYSNQPQHF | TGTGCCAGTAGTATAGGGGTATATAGCAATCAGCCCCAGCATTTT
TRBJ2-7 | TRBV10-3 | NA | NA | CAISDGSYEQYF | TGTGCCATCAGTGATGGTTCCTACGAGCAGTACTTC
TRBJ1-5 | TRBV13 | NA | NA | CASSLRLGSSNQPQHF | TGTGCCAGCAGCTTACGGTTAGGAAGTAGCAATCAGCCCCAGCATTTT
TRBJ2-7 | TRBV7-6 | NA | TRBD2 | CASSPRISGGASYEQYF | TGTGCCAGCAGCCCCCGAATTAGCGGGGGAGCCTCCTACGAGCAGTACTTC
TRBJ1-5 | TRBV7-9 | NA | TRBD1 | CASTGTALGPQHF | TGTGCCAGCACCGGGACAGCCCTAGGGCCCCAGCATTTT
TRBJ2-7 | TRBV7-6 | NA | NA | CASSLVGPRHHYEQYF | TGTGCCAGCAGCTTAGTAGGTCCTCGTCACCACTACGAGCAGTACTTC
TRBJ2-1 | TRBV5-6 | NA | NA | CASSFGYAQSSYNEQFF | TGTGCCAGCAGCTTTGGATACGCCCAAAGCTCCTACAATGAGCAGTTCTTC
TRBJ2-3 | TRBV10-3 | NA | TRBD2 | CAISESTSGGSTDTQYF | TGTGCCATCAGTGAGTCCACTAGCGGGGGGAGCACAGATACGCAGTATTTT
TRBJ1-1 | TRBV4-1 | NA | NA | CASSQGTLDSVNTEAFF | TGCGCCAGCAGCCAAGGGACCTTGGACAGCGTGAACACTGAAGCTTTCTTT
TRBJ2-1 | TRBV25-1 | NA | NA | CASTGRGYNEQFF | TGTGCCAGCACGGGACGGGGTTACAATGAGCAGTTCTTC
TRBJ2-1 | TRBV7-6 | NA | NA | CASSFEGGYNEQFF | TGTGCCAGCAGCTTCGAGGGGGGCTACAATGAGCAGTTCTTC
TRBJ2-1 | TRBV29-1 | NA | TRBD1 | CSVIRDSAISYNEQFF | TGCAGCGTGATACGGGACAGCGCCATTTCCTACAATGAGCAGTTCTTC
TRBJ2-5 | TRBV5-1 | once | TRBD1 | CASSSAKGTGVGETQYF | TGCGCCAGCAGCTCAGCCAAAGGGACAGGGGTCGGGGAGACCCAGTACTTC
TRBJ2-5 | TRBV14 | NA | TRBD2 | CASSHDPAAGVGETQYF | TGTGCCAGCAGCCACGACCCGGCAGCGGGGGTAGGAGAGACCCAGTACTTC
TRBJ2-1 | TRBV7-2 | few | NA | CASSSPGTYQYNEQFF | TGTGCCAGCAGCTCCCCCGGGACATACCAATACAATGAGCAGTTCTTC
TRBJ1-2 | TRBV6-6 | NA | TRBD1 | CASSGQGGWHGYTF | TGTGCCAGCAGCGGACAGGGAGGATGGCATGGCTACACCTTC
TRBJ1-1 | TRBV28 | NA | NA | CASRSDPEAFF | TGTGCCAGCAGATCCGACCCAGAAGCTTTCTTT
TRBJ2-2 | TRBV2 | NA | TRBD1 | CASSSPDRDPTGELFF | TGTGCCAGCAGTTCCCCGGACAGGGACCCCACCGGGGAGCTGTTTTTT